One T cell receptor (beta chain) is described in this entry. This CDR3 comprises 14 residues. Per germline, CDR1 LNHDA and CDR2 SQIVND (reference sequence). V trimming: 7 bases; J trimming: 4 bases; junction bases outside the gene matches: 6. This entry comes from a study of cytomegalovirus exposure and HLA in healthy donors. It was with 60 Vbeta and 13 Jbeta primers that the PCR ran. Assay: immunoSEQ multiplex PCR; the TCRdb copy retains only in-frame clones and omits some. The data show over 150,000 clones, with about 75% seen just once and 7% to 9% held by the top ten. This TCR was sampled from a male donor in good health and CMV-seropositive. Sequenced input: PBMCs. The gene calls are TRBV19 and TRBJ2-3; 9 bases fit TRBD2. The CDR3 nucleotides read TGTGCCAGTAAGGCGGGGGGGGGAGCAGATACGCAGTATTTT. Translation: CASKAGGGADTQYF.